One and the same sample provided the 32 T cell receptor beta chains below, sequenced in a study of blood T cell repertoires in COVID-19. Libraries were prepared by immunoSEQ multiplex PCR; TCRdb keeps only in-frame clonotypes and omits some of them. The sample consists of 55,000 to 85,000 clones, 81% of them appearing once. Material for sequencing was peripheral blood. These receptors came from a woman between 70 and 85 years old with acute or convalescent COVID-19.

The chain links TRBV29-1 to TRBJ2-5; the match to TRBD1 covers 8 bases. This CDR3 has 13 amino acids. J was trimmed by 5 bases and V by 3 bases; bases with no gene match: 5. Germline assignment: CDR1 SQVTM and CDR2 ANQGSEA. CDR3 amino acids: CSVEDRVGETQYF. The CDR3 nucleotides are TGCAGCGTTGAGGACAGGGTAGGGGAGACCCAGTACTTC.

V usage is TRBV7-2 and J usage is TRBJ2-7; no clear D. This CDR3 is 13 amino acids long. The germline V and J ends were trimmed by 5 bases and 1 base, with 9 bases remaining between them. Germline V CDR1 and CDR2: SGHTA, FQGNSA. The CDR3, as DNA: TGTGCCAGCAGCCTCCCTAGTTCCTACGAGCAGTACTTC. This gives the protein CASSLPSSYEQYF.

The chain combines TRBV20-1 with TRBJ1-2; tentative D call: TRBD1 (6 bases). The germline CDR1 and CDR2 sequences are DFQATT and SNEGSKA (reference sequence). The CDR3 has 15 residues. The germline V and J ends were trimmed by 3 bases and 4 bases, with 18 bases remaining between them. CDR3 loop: CSASRGQGNPYGYTF. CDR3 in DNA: TGCAGTGCTAGTCGCGGCCAGGGGAATCCCTATGGCTACACCTTC.

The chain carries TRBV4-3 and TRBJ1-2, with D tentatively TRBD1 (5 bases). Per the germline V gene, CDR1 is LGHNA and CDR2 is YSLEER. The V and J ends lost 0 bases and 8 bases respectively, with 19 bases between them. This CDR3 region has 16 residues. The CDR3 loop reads CASSQESQGTIRGYTF. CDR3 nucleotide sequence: TGCGCCAGCAGCCAAGAATCCCAGGGCACGATTAGGGGCTACACCTTC.

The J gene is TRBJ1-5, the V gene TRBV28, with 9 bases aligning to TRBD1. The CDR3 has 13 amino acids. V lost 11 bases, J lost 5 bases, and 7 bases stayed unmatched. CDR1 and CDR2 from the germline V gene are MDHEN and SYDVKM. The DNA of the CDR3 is TGTGCCGGCGGGGACAGGGTGGATCAGCCCCAGCATTTT. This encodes CAGGDRVDQPQHF.

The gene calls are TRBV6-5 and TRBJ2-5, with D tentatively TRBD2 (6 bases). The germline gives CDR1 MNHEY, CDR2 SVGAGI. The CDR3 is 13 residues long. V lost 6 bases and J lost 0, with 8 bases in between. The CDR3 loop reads CASSRDYQETQYF. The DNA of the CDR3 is TGTGCCAGCAGCCGGGACTACCAAGAGACCCAGTACTTC.

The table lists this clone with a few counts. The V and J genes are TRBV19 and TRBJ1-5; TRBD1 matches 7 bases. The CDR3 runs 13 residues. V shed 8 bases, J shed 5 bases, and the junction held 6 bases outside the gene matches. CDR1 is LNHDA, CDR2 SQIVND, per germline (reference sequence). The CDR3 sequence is CASRDRDHQPQHF. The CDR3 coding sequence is TGTGCCAGTCGCGACAGGGATCATCAGCCCCAGCATTTT.

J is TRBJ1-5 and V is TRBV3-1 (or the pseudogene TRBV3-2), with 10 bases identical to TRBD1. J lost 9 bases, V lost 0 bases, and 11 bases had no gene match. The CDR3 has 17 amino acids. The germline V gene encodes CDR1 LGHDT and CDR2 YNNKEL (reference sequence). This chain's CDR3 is CASSQDVDRGAGRPQHF. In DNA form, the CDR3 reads TGTGCCAGCAGCCAAGATGTGGACAGGGGGGCGGGTAGGCCCCAGCATTTT.

The CDR3 bases are TGTGCCAGCAGCTTCTTAGGGACAGGGGATAATTCACCCCTCCACTTT. Residues: CASSFLGTGDNSPLHF. This chain connects TRBV5-6 to TRBJ1-6; 10 nucleotides align to TRBD1. The CDR3 is 16 amino acids. Germline V gene lookup returns CDR1 SGHDT and CDR2 YYEEEE. Germline trimming cut 2 bases from V and 5 bases from J; bases unmatched to any gene: 4.

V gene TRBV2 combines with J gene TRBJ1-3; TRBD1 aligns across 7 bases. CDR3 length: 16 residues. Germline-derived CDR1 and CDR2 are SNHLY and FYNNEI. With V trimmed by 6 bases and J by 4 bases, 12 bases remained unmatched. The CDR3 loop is CASRETPTGTGNTIYF. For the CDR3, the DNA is TGTGCCAGCAGGGAAACTCCGACAGGGACAGGAAACACCATATATTTT.

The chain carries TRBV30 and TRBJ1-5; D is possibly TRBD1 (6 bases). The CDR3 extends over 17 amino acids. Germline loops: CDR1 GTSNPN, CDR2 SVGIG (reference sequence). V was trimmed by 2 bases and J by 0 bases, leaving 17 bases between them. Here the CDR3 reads CAWSPPGQRYSNQPQHF. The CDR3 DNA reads TGTGCCTGGAGTCCCCCAGGACAGAGATATAGCAATCAGCCCCAGCATTTT.

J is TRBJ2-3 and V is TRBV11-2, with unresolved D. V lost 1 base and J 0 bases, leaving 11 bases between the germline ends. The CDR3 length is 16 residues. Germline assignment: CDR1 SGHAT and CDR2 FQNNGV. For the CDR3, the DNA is TGTGCCAGCAGCTTAGTGGTGAAAGCTAGCACAGATACGCAGTATTTT. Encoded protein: CASSLVVKASTDTQYF.

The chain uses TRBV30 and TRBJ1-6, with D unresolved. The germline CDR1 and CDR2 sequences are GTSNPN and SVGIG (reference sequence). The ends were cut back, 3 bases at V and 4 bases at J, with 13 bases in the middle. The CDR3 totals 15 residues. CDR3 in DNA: TGTGCCTGGAGCACTCTCGGAGGGTATAATTCACCCCTCCACTTT. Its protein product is CAWSTLGGYNSPLHF.

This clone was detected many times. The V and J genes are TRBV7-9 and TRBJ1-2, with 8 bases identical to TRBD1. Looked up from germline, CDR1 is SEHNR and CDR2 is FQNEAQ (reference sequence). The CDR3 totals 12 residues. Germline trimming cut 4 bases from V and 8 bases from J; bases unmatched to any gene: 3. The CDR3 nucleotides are TGTGCCAGCAGCTCGGACAGGGTCGGCTACACCTTC. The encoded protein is CASSSDRVGYTF.

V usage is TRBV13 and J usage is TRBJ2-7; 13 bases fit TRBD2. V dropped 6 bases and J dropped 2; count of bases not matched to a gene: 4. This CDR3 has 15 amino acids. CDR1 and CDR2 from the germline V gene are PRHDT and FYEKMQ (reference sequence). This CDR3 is CASRSGLAGTYEQYF. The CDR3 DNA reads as TGTGCCAGCAGGTCGGGACTAGCGGGGACCTACGAGCAGTACTTC.

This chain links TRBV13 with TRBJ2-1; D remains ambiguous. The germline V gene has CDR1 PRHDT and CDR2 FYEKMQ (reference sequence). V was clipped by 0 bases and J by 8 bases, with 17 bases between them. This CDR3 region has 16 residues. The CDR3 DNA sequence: TGTGCCAGCAGCTTAGGCGACCCTTATCGACACGATGAGCAGTTCTTC. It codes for CASSLGDPYRHDEQFF.

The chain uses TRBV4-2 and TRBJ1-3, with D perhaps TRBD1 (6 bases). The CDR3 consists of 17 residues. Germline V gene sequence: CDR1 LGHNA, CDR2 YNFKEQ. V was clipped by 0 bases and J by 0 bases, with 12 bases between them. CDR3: CASSQDAGASSGNTIYF. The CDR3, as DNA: TGTGCCAGCAGCCAAGATGCAGGGGCGAGCTCTGGAAACACCATATATTTT.

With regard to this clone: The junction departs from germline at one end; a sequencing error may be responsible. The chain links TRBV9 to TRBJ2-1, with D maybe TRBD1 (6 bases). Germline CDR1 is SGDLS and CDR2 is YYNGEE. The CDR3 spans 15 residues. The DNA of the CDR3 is TGTGCCAGCAGCGCGATCTTGACAGGCCCGGGTTCTTTAATCTTC. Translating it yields CASSAILTGPGSLIF.

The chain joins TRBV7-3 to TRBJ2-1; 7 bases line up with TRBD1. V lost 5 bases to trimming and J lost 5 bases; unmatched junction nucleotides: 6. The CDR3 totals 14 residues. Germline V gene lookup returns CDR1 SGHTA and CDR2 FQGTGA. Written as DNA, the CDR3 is TGTGCCAGCAGCCCAAGGGGGCCTAACAATGAGCAGTTCTTC. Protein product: CASSPRGPNNEQFF.

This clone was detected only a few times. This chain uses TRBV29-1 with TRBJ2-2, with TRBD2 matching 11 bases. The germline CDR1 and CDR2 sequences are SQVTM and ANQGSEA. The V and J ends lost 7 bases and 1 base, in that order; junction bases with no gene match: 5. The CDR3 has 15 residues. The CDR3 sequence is CSARGLAGNTGELFF. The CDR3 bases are TGCAGCGCCAGAGGACTAGCGGGGAACACCGGGGAGCTGTTTTTT.

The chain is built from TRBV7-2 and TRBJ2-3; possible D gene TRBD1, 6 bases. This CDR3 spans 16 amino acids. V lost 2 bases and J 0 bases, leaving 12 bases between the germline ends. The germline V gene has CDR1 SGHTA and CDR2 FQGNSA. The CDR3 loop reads CASSLTTDSSTDTQYF. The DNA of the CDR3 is TGTGCCAGCAGCTTAACCACGGACAGCAGCACAGATACGCAGTATTTT.

The DNA of the CDR3 is TGTGCCAGCAGTTTAACCGGGAGTAGTCGGTACGAGCAGTACTTC. This encodes CASSLTGSSRYEQYF. The V gene is TRBV5-5, the J gene TRBJ2-7; D is possibly TRBD2 (6 bases). This CDR3 is 15 amino acids long. V gave up 5 bases and J gave up 4 bases, with 19 bases separating them. Per the germline V gene, CDR1 is SGHKS and CDR2 is YYEKEE (reference sequence).

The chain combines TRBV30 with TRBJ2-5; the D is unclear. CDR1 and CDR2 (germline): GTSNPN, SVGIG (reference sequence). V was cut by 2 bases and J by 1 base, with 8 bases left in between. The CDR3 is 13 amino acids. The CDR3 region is CAWSPQPQETQYF. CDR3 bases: TGTGCCTGGAGTCCACAGCCCCAAGAGACCCAGTACTTC.

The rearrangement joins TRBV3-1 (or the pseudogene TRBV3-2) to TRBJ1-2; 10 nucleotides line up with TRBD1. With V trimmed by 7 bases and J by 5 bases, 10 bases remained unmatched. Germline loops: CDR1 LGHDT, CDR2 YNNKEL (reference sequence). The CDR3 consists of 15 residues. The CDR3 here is CASIPRGGQGYGYTF. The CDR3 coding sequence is TGTGCCAGCATCCCAAGGGGGGGACAGGGGTATGGCTACACCTTC.

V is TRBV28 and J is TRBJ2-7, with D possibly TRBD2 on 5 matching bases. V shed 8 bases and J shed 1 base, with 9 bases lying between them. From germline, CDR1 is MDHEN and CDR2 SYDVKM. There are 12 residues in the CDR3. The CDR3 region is CASGLLSYEQYF. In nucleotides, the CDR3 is TGTGCCAGCGGACTCCTTTCCTACGAGCAGTACTTC.

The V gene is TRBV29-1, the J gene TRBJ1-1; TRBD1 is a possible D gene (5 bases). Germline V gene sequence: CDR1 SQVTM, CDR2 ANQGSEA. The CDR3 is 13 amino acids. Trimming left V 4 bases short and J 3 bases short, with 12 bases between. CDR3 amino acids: CSVVRQGDTEAFF. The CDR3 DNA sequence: TGCAGCGTTGTACGGCAGGGTGACACTGAAGCTTTCTTT. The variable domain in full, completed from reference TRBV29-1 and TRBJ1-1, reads SAVISQKPSRDICQRGTSLTIQCQVDSQVTMMFWYRQQPGQSLTLIATANQGSEATYESGFVIDKFPISRPNLTFSTLTVSNMSPEDSSIYLCSVVRQGDTEAFFGQGTRLTVV.

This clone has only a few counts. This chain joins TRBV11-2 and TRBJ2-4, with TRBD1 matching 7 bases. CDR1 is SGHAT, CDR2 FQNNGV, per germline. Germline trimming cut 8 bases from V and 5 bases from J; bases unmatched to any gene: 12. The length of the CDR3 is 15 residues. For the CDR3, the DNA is TGTGCCAGCTCCCTTAACAGGGGAAGTCAAAACATTCAGTACTTC. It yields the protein CASSLNRGSQNIQYF.

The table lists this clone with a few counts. The CDR3 DNA follows: TGTGCCACAAGCCCCCTAGGAGATACGCAGTATTTT. Protein sequence: CATSPLGDTQYF. V gene TRBV6-6 combines with J gene TRBJ2-3, with D unclear. The V and J ends lost 10 bases and 5 bases respectively, with 13 bases between them. The CDR3 extends over 12 amino acids. CDR1 is MNHNY, CDR2 SVGAGI, per germline (reference sequence).

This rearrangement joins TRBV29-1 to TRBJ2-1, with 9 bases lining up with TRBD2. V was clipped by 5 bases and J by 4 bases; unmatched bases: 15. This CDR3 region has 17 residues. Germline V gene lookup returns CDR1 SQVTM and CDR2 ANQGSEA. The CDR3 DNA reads TGCAGCGTTAATAGTGTAGGAGGACTAGCGAAGTACAATGAGCAGTTCTTC. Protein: CSVNSVGGLAKYNEQFF.

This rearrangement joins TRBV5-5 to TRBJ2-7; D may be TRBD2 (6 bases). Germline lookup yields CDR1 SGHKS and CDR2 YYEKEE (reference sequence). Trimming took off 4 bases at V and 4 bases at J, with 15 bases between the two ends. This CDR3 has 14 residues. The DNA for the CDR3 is TGTGCCAGCAGCCCGGACGGCCTAGCGTACGAGCAGTACTTC. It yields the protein CASSPDGLAYEQYF.

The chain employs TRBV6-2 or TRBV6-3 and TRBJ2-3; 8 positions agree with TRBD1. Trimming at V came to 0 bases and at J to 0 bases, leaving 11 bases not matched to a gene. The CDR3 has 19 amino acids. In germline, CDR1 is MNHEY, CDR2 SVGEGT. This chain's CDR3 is CASSYSSTRTGHSTDTQYF. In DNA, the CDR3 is TGTGCCAGCAGTTACTCGTCGACCCGGACAGGGCATAGCACAGATACGCAGTATTTT.

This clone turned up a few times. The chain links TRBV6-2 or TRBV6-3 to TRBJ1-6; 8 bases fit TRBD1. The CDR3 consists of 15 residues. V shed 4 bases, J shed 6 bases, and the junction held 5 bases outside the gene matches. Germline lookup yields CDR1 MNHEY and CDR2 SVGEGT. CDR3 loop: CASSSDRGGNSPLHF. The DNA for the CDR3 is TGTGCCAGCAGTTCAGACAGGGGTGGTAATTCACCCCTCCACTTT.